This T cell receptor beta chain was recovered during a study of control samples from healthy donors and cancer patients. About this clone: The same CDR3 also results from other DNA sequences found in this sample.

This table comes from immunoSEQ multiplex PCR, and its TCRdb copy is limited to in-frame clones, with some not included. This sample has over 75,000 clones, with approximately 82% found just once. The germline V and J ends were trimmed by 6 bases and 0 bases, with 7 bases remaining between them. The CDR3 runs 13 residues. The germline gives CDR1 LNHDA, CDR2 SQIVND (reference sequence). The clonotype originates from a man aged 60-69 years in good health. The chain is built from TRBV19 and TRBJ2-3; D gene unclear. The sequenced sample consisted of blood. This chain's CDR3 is CASRPTSTDTQYF. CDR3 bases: TGTGCCAGTAGGCCTACTAGCACAGATACGCAGTATTTT.